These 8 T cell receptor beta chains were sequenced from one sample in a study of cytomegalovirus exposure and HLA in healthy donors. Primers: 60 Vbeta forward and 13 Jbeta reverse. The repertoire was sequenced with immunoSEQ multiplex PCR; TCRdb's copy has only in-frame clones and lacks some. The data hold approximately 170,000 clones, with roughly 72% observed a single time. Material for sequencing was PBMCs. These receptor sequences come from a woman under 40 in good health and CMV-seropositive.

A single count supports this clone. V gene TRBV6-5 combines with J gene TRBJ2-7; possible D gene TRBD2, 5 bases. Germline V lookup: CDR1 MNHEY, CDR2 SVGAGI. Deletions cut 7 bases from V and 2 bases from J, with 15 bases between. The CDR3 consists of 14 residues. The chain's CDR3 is CASNTPDGAYEQYF. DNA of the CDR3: TGTGCCAGCAACACCCCGGACGGGGCCTACGAGCAGTACTTC.

The CDR3 nucleotides are TGTGCCACCAGAGGGACAGGGTCGACTCAGCCCCAGCATTTT. Amino acid sequence: CATRGTGSTQPQHF. The chain is built from TRBV15 and TRBJ1-5; 9 bases line up with TRBD1. The V gene's germline CDR1 is LNHNV and CDR2 YYDKDF (reference sequence). J gave up 6 bases and V 6 bases, and 6 bases lay outside the gene matches. The CDR3 is 14 residues long.

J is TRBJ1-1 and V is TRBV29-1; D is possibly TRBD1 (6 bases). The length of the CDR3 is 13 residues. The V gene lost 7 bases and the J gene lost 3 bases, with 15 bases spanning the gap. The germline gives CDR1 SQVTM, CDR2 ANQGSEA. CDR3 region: CSATGYVYTEAFF. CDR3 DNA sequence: TGCAGCGCCACAGGGTATGTTTACACTGAAGCTTTCTTT. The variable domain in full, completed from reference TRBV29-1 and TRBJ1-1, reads SAVISQKPSRDICQRGTSLTIQCQVDSQVTMMFWYRQQPGQSLTLIATANQGSEATYESGFVIDKFPISRPNLTFSTLTVSNMSPEDSSIYLCSATGYVYTEAFFGQGTRLTVV.

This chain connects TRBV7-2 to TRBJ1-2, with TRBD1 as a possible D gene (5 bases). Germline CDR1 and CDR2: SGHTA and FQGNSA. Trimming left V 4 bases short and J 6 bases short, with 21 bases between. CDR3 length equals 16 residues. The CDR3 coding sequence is TGTGCCAGCAGCTCCCGAAGGAGCGGGGGGGTGGATGGCTACACCTTC. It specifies CASSSRRSGGVDGYTF.

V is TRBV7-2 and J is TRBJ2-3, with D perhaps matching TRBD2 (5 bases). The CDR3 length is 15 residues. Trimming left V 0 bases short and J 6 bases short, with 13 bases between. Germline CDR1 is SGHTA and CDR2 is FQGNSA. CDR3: CASSLAVGVQDTQYF. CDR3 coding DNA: TGTGCCAGCAGCTTAGCGGTGGGAGTGCAGGATACGCAGTATTTT.

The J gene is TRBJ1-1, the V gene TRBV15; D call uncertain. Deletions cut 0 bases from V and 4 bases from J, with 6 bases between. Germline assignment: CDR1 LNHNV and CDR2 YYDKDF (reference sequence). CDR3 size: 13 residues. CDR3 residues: CATSRDSRTEAFF. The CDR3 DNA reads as TGTGCCACCAGCAGAGATAGTCGCACTGAAGCTTTCTTT.

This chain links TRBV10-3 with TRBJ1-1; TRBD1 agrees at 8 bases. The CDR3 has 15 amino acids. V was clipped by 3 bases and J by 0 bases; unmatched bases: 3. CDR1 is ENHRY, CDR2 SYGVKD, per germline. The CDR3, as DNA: TGTGCCATCAGTGAACAACAGGGGGTGAACACTGAAGCTTTCTTT. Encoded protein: CAISEQQGVNTEAFF.

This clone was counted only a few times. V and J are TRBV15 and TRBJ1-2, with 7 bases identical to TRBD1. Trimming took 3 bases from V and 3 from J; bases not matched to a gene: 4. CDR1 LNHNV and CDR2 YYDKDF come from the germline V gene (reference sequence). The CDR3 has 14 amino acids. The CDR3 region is CATSRLQGDYGYTF. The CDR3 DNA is TGTGCCACCAGCAGGCTTCAGGGGGACTATGGCTACACCTTC.